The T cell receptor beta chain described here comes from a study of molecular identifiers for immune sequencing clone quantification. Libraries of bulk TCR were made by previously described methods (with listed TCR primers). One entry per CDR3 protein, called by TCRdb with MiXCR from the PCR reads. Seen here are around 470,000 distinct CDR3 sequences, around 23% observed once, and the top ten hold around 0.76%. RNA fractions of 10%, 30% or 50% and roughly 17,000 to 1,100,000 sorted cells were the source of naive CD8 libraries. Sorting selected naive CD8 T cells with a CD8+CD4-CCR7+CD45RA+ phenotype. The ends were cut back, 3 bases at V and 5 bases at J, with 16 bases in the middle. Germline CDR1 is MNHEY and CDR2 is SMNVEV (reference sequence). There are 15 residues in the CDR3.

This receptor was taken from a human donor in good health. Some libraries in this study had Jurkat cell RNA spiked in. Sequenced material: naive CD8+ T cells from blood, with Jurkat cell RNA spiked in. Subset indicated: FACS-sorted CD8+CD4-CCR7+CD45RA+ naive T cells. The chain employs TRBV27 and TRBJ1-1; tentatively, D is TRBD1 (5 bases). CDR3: CASSFAGQGWTEAFF. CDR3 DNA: TGTGCCAGCAGTTTTGCGGGGCAGGGATGGACTGAAGCTTTCTTT.